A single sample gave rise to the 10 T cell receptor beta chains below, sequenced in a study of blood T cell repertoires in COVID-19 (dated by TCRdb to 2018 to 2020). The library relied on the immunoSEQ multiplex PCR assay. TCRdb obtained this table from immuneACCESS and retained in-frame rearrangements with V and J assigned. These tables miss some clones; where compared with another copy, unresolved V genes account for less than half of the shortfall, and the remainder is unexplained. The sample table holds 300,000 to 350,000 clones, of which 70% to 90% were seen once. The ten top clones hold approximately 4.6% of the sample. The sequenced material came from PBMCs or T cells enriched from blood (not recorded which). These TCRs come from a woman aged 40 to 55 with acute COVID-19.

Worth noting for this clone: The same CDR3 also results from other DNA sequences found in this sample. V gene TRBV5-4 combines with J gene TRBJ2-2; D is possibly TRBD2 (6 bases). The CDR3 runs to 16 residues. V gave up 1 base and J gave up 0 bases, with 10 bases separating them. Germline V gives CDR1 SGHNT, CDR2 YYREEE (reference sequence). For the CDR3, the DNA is TGTGCCAGCAGCTTGATTGGGACTGCGAACACCGGGGAGCTGTTTTTT. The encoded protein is CASSLIGTANTGELFF.

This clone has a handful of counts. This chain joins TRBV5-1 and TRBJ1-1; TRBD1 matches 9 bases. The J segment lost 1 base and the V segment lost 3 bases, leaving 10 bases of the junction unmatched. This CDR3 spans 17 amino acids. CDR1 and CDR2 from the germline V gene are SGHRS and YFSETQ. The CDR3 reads CASSSVPGQGWNTEAFF. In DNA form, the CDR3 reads TGCGCCAGCAGCTCAGTCCCGGGACAGGGATGGAACACTGAAGCTTTCTTT.

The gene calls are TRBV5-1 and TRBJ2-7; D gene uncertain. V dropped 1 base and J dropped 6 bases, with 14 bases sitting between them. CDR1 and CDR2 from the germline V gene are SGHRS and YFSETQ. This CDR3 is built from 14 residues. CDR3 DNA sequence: TGCGCCAGCAGCTTGAGCACGCAAAGGAGCGAGCAGTACTTC. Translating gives CASSLSTQRSEQYF.

CDR3 nucleotide sequence: TGTGCCAGCTCATCCGACAAGAACTATGGCTACACCTTC. Its protein is CASSSDKNYGYTF. The V call is TRBV18, the J call TRBJ1-2, with unresolved D. The CDR3 spans 13 residues. Trimming left V 5 bases short and J 2 bases short, with 9 bases between. Germline-derived CDR1 and CDR2 are KGHSH and LQKENI.

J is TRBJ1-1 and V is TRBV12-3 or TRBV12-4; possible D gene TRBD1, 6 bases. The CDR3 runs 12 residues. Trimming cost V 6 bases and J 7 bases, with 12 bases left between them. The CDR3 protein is CASSDRFGEAFF. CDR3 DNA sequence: TGTGCCAGCAGCGACAGGTTCGGTGAAGCTTTCTTT.

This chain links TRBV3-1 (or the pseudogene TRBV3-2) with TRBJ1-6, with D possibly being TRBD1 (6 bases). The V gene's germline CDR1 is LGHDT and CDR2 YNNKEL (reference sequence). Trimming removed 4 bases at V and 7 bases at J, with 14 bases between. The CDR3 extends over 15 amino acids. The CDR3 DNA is TGTGCCAGCAGCCGACAACAGGGTGGGAATTCACCCCTCCACTTT. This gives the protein CASSRQQGGNSPLHF.

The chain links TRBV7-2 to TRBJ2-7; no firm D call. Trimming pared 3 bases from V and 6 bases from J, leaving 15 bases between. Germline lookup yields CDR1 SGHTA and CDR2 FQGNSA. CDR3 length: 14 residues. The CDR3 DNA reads TGTGCCAGCAGCTTCACTCCCACTGTTATCGAGCAGTACTTC. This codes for CASSFTPTVIEQYF.

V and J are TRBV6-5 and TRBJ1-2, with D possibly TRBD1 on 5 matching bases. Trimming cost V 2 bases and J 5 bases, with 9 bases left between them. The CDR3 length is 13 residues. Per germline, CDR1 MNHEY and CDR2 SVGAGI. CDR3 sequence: CASSYTDSYGYTF. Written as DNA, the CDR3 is TGTGCCAGCAGTTACACCGACAGTTATGGCTACACCTTC.

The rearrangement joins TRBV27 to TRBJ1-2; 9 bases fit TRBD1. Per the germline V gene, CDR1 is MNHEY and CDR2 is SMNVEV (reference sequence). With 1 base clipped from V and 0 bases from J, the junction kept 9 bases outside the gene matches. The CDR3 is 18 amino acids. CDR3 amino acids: CASSLYAFRTGANYGYTF. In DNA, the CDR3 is TGTGCCAGCAGTTTATACGCATTTCGGACAGGGGCTAACTATGGCTACACCTTC.

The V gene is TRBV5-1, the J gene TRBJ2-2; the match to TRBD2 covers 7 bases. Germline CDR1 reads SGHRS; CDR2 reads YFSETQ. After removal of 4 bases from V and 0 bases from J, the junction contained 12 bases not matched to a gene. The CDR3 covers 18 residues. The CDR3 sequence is CASSPDPISGTNTGELFF. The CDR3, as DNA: TGCGCCAGCAGCCCCGACCCTATAAGCGGGACGAACACCGGGGAGCTGTTTTTT.